This T cell receptor beta chain came from a study of human T cells and chemical hapten exposure. Study-wide results and limits: Counts of TCRs expanded at PT1 correlated positively with patch test score. Controls formed significantly fewer large CDR3 similarity clusters than expanded TCRs did. High-frequency TCRs, those above 1 in 1000, stayed the same after DPC sensitization.

Time point defined: pre-sensitization, week 0. Regarding treatment: therapeutic diphenylcyclopropenone sensitization with weekly scalp DPC. Individual cDNA molecules received unique molecular identifiers in the library. TCRdb processed the RACE reads anew with MiXCR; each CDR3 protein has one entry. The profile shows over 300,000 distinct CDR3 sequences, roughly 4.6% of them singletons. This CDR3 comprises 16 residues. CDR1 and CDR2 from the germline V gene are LNHDA and SQIVND (reference sequence). Trimming removed 10 bases at V and 3 bases at J, with 22 bases between. This clonotype was detected ten times or more. What it binds is not known.

This clonotype was sampled from a woman in her forties or fifties with alopecia areata. Some clones in this sample may be carry-over from other donors' samples. The chain uses TRBV19 and TRBJ2-1; TRBD1 or TRBD2 may be the D gene (5 bases each). The source was whole blood, collected in connection with sensitization to the hapten diphenylcyclopropenone (DPC). The CDR3 region is CATMGPRTLSYNEQFF. The CDR3 DNA reads TGTGCCACTATGGGGCCCCGGACTTTAAGCTACAATGAGCAGTTCTTC.